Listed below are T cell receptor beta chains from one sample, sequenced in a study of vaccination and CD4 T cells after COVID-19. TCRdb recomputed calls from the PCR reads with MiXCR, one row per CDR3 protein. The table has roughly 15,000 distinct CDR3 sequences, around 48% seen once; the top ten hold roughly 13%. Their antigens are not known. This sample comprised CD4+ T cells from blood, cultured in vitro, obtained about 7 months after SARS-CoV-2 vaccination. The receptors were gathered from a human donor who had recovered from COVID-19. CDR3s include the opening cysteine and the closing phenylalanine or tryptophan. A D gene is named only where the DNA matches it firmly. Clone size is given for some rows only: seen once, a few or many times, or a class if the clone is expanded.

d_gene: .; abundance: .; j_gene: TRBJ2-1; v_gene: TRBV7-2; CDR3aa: CASSLAKTRSYNEQFF; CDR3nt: TGTGCCAGCAGCCTAGCAAAGACCCGCTCCTACAATGAGCAGTTCTTC
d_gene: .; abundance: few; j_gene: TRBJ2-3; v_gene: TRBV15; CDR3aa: CATSSPGRAYTDTQYF; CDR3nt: TGTGCCACCAGCAGTCCTGGGCGGGCGTACACAGATACGCAGTATTTT
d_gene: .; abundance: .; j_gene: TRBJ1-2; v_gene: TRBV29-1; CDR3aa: CSVGSNYGYTF; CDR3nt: TGCAGCGTTGGGTCTAACTATGGCTACACCTTC
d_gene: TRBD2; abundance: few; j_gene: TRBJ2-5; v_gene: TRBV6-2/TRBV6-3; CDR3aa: CASSLAGEGEETQYF; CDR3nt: TGTGCCAGCAGTTTAGCGGGAGAGGGTGAAGAGACCCAGTACTTC
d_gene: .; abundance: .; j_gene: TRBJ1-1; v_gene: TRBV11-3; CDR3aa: CASSPQGGYTEAFF; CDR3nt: TGTGCCAGCAGCCCACAGGGAGGGTACACTGAAGCTTTCTTT
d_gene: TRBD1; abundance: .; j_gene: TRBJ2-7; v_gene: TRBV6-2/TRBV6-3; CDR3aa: CASSYRPDRGGFSYEQYF; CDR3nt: TGTGCCAGCAGTTACCGCCCTGACAGGGGAGGTTTCTCCTACGAGCAGTACTTC
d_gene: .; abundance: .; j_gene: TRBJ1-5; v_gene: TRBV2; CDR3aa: CASSDDPGAQHF; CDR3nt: TGTGCCAGCAGTGACGATCCGGGAGCCCAGCATTTT
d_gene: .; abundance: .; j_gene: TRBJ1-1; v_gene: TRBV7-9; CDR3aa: CASSSGPRNTEAFF; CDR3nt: TGTGCCAGCAGCTCAGGACCCCGGAACACTGAAGCTTTCTTT
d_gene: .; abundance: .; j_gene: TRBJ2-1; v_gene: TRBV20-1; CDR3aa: CSAFNPGRVNEQFF; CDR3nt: TGCAGTGCTTTTAATCCGGGACGAGTCAATGAGCAGTTCTTC
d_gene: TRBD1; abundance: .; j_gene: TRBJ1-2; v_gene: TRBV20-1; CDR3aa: CSGNQGVGYGYTF; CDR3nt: TGCAGTGGTAACCAGGGGGTCGGGTATGGCTACACCTTC
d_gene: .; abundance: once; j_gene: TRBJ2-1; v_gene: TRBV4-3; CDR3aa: CASSQDTGASYNEQFF; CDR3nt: TGCGCCAGCAGCCAAGATACCGGGGCCTCCTACAATGAGCAGTTCTTC
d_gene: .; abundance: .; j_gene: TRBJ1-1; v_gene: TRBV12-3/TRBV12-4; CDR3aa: CASSPNWGTEAFF; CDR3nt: TGTGCCAGCAGCCCAAACTGGGGAACTGAAGCTTTCTTT
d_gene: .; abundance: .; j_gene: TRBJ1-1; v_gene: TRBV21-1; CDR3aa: CASSNGCRGLLSTEAFF; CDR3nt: TGTGCCAGCAGCAACGGATGTCGGGGGCTCTTGTCCACTGAAGCTTTCTTT
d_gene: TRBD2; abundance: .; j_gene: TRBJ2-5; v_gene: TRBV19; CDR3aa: CASRETSGRRETQYF; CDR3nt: TGTGCCAGTAGGGAAACTAGCGGGAGAAGGGAGACCCAGTACTTC
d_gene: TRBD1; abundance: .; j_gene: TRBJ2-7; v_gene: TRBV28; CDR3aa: CASTKPGTVSYEQYF; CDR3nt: TGTGCCAGCACCAAACCCGGGACAGTCTCCTACGAGCAGTACTTC
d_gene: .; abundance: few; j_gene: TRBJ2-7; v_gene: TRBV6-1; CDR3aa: CASSAATASSRTRQYF; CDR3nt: TGTGCCAGCAGTGCAGCGACCGCCAGCTCTAGAACTCGGCAGTACTTC
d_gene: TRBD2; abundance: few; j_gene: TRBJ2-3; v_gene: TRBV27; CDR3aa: CASSSSGGAADTQYF; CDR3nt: TGTGCCAGCAGTTCTAGCGGGGGGGCGGCAGATACGCAGTATTTT
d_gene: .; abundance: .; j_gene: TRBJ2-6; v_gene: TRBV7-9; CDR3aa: CASSFGANVLTF; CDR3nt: TGTGCCAGCAGCTTTGGGGCCAACGTCCTGACTTTC
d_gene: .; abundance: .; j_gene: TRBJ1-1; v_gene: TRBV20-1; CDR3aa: CSARGRGAEGLEAFF; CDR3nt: TGCAGTGCTAGAGGGCGGGGGGCGGAGGGGCTTGAAGCTTTCTTT
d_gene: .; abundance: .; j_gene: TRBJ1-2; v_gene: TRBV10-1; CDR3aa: CASRPGRVDYGYTF; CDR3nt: TGCGCCAGCAGGCCCGGCAGGGTCGACTATGGCTACACCTTC
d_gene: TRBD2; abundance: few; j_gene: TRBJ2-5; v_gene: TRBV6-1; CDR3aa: CASSPILAGGLKTQYF; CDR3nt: TGTGCCAGCAGTCCTATACTAGCGGGGGGGCTAAAGACCCAGTACTTC
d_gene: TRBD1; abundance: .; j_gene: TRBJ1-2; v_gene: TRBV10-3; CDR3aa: CAISAGTGFGYTF; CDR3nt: TGTGCCATCAGTGCCGGGACAGGGTTTGGCTACACCTTC
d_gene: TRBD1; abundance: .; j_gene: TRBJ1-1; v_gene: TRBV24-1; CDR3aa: CATSDWGQTEAFF; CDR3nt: TGTGCCACCAGTGATTGGGGACAGACTGAAGCTTTCTTT
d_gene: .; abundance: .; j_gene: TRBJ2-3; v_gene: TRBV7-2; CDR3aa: CASSVMTDTQYF; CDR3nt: TGTGCCAGCAGCGTGATGACAGATACGCAGTATTTT
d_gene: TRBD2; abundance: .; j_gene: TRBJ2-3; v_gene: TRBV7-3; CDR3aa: CASSPGGGGTDTQYF; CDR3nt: TGTGCCAGCAGCCCCGGGGGGGGGGGAACAGATACGCAGTATTTT
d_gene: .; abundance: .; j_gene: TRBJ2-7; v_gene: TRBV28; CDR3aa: CARAKPGEGYEQYF; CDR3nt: TGTGCCAGAGCAAAGCCCGGGGAAGGCTACGAGCAGTACTTC
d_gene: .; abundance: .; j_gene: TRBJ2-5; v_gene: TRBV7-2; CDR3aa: CASSLNPASETQYF; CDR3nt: TGTGCCAGCAGCTTAAATCCGGCGTCAGAGACCCAGTACTTC
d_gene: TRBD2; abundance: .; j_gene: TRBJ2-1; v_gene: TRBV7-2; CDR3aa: CASSLGSGRGNEQFF; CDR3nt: TGTGCCAGCAGCTTAGGCAGCGGGAGAGGAAATGAGCAGTTCTTC